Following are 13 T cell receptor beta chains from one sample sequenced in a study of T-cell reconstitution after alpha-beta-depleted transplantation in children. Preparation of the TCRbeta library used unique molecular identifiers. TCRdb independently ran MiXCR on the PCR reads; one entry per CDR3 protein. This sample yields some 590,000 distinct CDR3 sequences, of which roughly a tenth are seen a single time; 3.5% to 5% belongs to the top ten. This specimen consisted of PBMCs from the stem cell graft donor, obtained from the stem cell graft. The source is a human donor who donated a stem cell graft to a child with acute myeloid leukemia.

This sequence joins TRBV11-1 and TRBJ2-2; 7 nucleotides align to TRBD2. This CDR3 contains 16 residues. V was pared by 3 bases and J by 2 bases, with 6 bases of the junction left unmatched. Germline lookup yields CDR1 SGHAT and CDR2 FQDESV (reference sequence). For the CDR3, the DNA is TGTGCCAGCAGCTTCGCGGGCGGGAGAAACACCGGGGAGCTGTTTTTT. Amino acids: CASSFAGGRNTGELFF.

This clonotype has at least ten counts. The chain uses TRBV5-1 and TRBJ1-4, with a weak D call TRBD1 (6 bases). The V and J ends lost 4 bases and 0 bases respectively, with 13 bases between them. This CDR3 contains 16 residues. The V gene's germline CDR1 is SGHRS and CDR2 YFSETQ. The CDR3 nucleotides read TGCGCCAGCAGCAGGGGACAACCTACAACTAATGAAAAACTGTTTTTT. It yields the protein CASSRGQPTTNEKLFF.

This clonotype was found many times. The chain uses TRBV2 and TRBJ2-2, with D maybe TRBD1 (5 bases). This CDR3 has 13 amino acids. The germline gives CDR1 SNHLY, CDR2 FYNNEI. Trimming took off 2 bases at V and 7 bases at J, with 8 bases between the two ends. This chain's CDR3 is CASSEQGFGELFF. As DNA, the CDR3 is TGTGCCAGCAGTGAACAGGGCTTCGGGGAGCTGTTTTTT.

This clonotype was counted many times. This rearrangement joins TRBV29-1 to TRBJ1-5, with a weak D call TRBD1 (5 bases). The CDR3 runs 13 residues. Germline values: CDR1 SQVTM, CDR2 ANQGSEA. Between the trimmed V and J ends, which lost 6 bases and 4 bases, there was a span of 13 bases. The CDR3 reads CSVARETNQPQHF. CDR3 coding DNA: TGCAGCGTCGCCAGGGAAACGAATCAGCCCCAGCATTTT. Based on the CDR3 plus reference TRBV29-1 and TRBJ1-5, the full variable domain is SAVISQKPSRDICQRGTSLTIQCQVDSQVTMMFWYRQQPGQSLTLIATANQGSEATYESGFVIDKFPISRPNLTFSTLTVSNMSPEDSSIYLCSVARETNQPQHFGDGTRLSIL.

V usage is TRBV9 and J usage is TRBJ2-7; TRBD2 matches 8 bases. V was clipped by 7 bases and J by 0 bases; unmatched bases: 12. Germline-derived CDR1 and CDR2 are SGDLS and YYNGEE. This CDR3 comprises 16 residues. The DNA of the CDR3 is TGTGCCAGCTCAATAGCGGGATCCCCTAGCTCCTACGAGCAGTACTTC. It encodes CASSIAGSPSSYEQYF.

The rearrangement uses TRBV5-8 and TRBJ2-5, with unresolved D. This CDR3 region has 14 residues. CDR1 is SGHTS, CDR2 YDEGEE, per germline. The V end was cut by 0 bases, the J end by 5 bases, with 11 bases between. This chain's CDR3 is CASSLDPRAETQYF. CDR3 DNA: TGTGCCAGCAGCTTGGATCCTAGGGCCGAGACCCAGTACTTC.

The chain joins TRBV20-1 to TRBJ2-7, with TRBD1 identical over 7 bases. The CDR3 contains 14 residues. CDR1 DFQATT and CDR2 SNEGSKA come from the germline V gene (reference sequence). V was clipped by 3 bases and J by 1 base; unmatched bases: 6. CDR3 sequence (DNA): TGCAGTGCTAGTGGTTACAGGGGATCCTACGAGCAGTACTTC. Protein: CSASGYRGSYEQYF.

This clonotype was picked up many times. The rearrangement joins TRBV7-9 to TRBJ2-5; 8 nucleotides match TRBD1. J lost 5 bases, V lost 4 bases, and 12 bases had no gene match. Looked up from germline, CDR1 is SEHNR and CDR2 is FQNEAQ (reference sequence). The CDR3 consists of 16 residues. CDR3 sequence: CASSSADRAPLETQYF. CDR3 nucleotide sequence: TGTGCCAGCAGCTCCGCGGACAGGGCCCCTCTGGAGACCCAGTACTTC. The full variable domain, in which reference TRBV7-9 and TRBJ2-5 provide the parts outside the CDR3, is DTGVSQNPRHKITKRGQNVTFRCDPISEHNRLYWYRQTLGQGPEFLTYFQNEAQLEKSRLLSDRFSAERPKGSFSTLEIQRTEQGDSAMYLCASSSADRAPLETQYFGPGTRLLVL.

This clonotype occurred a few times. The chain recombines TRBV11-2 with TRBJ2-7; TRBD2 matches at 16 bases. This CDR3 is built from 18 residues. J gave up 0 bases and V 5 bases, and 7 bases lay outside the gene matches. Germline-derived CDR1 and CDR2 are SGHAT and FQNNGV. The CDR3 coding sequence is TGTGCCAGCAGCCCGGGACTAGCGGGAGGGCCCAGCTCCTACGAGCAGTACTTC. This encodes CASSPGLAGGPSSYEQYF.

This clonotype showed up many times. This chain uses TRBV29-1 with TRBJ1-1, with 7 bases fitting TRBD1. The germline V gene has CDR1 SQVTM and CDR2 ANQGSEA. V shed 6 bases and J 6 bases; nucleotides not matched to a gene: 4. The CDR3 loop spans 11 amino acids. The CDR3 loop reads CSVRTGAEAFF. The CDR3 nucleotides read TGCAGCGTGAGGACAGGCGCTGAAGCTTTCTTT. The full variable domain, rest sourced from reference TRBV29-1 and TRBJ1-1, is SAVISQKPSRDICQRGTSLTIQCQVDSQVTMMFWYRQQPGQSLTLIATANQGSEATYESGFVIDKFPISRPNLTFSTLTVSNMSPEDSSIYLCSVRTGAEAFFGQGTRLTVV.

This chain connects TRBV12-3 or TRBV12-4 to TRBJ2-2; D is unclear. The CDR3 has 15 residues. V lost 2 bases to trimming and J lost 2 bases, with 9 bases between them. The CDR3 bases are TGTGCCAGCAGTTTACGGCAGGTCAACACCGGGGAGCTGTTTTTT. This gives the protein CASSLRQVNTGELFF.

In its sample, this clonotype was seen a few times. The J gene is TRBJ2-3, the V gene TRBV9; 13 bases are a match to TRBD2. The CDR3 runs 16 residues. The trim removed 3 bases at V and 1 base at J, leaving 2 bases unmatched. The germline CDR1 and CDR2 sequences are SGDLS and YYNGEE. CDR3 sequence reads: CASSGTSGSRTDTQYF. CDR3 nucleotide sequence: TGTGCCAGCAGCGGGACTAGCGGGAGTCGCACAGATACGCAGTATTTT.

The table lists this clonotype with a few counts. CDR3 loop: CASSPNRKQLDGREQFF. Here the CDR3 DNA reads TGTGCCAGCAGCCCAAATAGAAAACAGTTAGATGGACGCGAGCAGTTCTTC. The chain links TRBV7-3 to TRBJ2-1; D is unresolved. V dropped 5 bases and J dropped 10 bases, with 27 bases sitting between them. This CDR3 comprises 17 residues. Germline lookup yields CDR1 SGHTA and CDR2 FQGTGA.